This T cell receptor (beta chain) was sequenced for a study of shared clonotypes between healthy human individuals. Germline V gene data show CDR1 as SGHTA and CDR2 as FQGNSA. The V end was cut by 5 bases, the J end by 3 bases, with 2 bases between. This CDR3 has 11 residues. Only in-frame clones appear in the TCRdb table, and some are missing; sequencing was by immunoSEQ multiplex PCR. The sample lists about 980,000 clones, 70% to 85% occurring once. As concerns this clone: Other DNA variants within this sample encode the same CDR3.

The chain has TRBV7-2 and TRBJ2-1; D unclear. Specimen: memory CD4+ T cells sorted from blood. Subset meaning: CD45RA-negative fraction. The TCR was taken from a man younger than 35 in good health. The CDR3 region is CASSGYNEQFF. The CDR3 DNA is TGTGCCAGCAGCGGCTACAATGAGCAGTTCTTC.